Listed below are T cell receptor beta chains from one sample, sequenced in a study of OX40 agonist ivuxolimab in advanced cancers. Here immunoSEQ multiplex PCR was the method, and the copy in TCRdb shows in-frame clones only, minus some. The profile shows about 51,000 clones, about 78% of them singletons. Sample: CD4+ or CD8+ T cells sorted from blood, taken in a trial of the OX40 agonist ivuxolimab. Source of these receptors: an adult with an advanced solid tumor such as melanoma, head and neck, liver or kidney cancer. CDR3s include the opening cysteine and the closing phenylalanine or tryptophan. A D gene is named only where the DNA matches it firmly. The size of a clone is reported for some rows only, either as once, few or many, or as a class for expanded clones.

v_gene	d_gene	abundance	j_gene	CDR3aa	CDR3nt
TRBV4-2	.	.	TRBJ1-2	CASGTGFYGYTF	TGTGCCAGCGGAACAGGGTTCTATGGCTACACCTTC
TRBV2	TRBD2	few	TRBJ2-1	CASSESGTSGRNEQFF	TGTGCCAGCAGTGAAAGTGGGACTAGCGGGAGGAATGAGCAGTTCTTC
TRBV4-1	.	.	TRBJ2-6	CASSLMTSGANVLTF	TGCGCCAGCAGCCTAATGACCTCTGGGGCCAACGTCCTGACTTTC
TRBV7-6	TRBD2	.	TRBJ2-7	CASSLASTQTSGSTYEQYF	TGTGCCAGCAGCTTGGCCTCAACCCAGACTAGCGGCTCAACCTACGAGCAGTACTTC
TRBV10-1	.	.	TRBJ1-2	CASSPKKSRKTYGYTF	TGCGCCAGCAGTCCTAAGAAATCGCGAAAGACCTATGGCTACACCTTC
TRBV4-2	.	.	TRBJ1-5	CASSHVNQPQHF	TGTGCCAGCAGCCATGTGAATCAGCCCCAGCATTTT
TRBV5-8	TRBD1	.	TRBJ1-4	CASAFGQGLFF	TGTGCCAGCGCCTTCGGACAGGGGCTGTTTTTT
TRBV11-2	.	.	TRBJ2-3	CASSLPGPLLTQYF	TGTGCCAGCAGCTTACCGGGACCGCTGTTAACGCAGTATTTT
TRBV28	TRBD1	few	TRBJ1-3	CASSVTGSGNTIYF	TGTGCCAGCAGTGTGACAGGGTCTGGAAACACCATATATTTT
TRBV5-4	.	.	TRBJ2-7	CASSSRLGQEKEQYF	TGTGCCAGCAGCTCCCGGTTGGGGCAGGAAAAGGAGCAGTACTTC
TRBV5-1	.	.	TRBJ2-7	CASSKVTAPYEQYF	TGCGCCAGCAGCAAAGTTACCGCCCCCTACGAGCAGTACTTC
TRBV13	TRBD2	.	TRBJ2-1	CASSLKLVVGEGYNEQFF	TGTGCCAGCAGCTTAAAACTAGTTGTGGGGGAGGGGTACAATGAGCAGTTCTTC
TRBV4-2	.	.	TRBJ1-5	CASSQDRKGAYSNQPQHF	TGTGCCAGCAGCCAAGATAGGAAGGGCGCCTATAGCAATCAGCCCCAGCATTTT
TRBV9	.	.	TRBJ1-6	CASSPHPYNSPLHF	TGTGCCAGCAGCCCCCACCCCTATAATTCACCCCTCCACTTT
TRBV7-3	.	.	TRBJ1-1	CASSAQGGTEAFF	TGTGCCAGCAGCGCCCAGGGCGGTACTGAAGCTTTCTTT
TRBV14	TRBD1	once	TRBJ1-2	CASSQVAGGYGYTF	TGTGCCAGCAGCCAAGTAGCAGGGGGCTATGGCTACACCTTC
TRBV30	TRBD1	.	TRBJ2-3	CAWSVGWGQGSVTDTQYF	TGTGCCTGGAGTGTAGGGTGGGGACAGGGTTCTGTTACAGATACGCAGTATTTT
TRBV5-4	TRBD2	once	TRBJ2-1	CASSQGGLAGSYNEQFF	TGTGCCAGCAGCCAAGGGGGGCTAGCGGGCTCCTACAATGAGCAGTTCTTC
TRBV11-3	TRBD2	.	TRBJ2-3	CASSSGGRNTDTQYF	TGTGCCAGCAGCTCGGGCGGGAGAAACACAGATACGCAGTATTTT
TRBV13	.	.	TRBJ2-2	CASNNFVSLTNTGELFF	TGTGCCAGCAACAATTTCGTATCGCTTACGAACACCGGGGAGCTGTTTTTT
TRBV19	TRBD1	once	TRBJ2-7	CASSLPGQARREQYF	TGTGCCAGTAGTCTCCCGGGACAGGCAAGGCGCGAGCAGTACTTC
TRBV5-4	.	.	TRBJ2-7	CASSSLTGRSEQYF	TGTGCCAGCAGCTCCCTGACAGGGAGGTCCGAGCAGTACTTC
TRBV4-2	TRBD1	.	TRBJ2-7	CASSPGQGATYEQYF	TGTGCCAGCAGCCCAGGACAGGGGGCAACCTACGAGCAGTACTTC
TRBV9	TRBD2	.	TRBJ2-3	CASSKRTSGSTDTQYF	TGTGCCAGCAGCAAACGGACTAGCGGAAGCACAGATACGCAGTATTTT
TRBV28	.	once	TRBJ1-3	CASSPHTASGNTIYF	TGTGCCAGCAGCCCTCACACCGCCTCTGGAAACACCATATATTTT
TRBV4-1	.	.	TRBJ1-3	CASSQLGTPIGTIYF	TGCGCCAGCAGCCAACTCGGGACCCCCATTGGCACCATATATTTT
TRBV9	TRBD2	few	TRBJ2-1	CASSVGGSKPNEQFF	TGTGCCAGCAGCGTTGGCGGGAGTAAACCGAATGAGCAGTTCTTC
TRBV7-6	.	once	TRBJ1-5	CASSLGSTQPQHF	TGTGCCAGCAGCTTAGGGTCGACTCAGCCCCAGCATTTT
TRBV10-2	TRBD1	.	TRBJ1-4	CASNPDRGKSEKLFF	TGCGCCAGCAATCCGGACAGGGGCAAATCTGAAAAACTGTTTTTT
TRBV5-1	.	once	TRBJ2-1	CASSFSGAMGEQFF	TGCGCCAGCAGCTTTTCCGGGGCCATGGGTGAGCAGTTCTTC
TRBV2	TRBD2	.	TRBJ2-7	CASILGGWEQYF	TGTGCCAGCATATTGGGGGGGTGGGAGCAGTACTTC
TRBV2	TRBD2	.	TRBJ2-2	CATRSGSGTGELFF	TGTGCCACCCGTAGCGGGAGTGGCACCGGGGAGCTGTTTTTT
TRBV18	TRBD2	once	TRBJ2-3	CASSPQTSGSSTDTQYF	TGTGCCAGCTCACCTCAGACTAGCGGGTCTAGCACAGATACGCAGTATTTT
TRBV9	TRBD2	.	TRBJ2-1	CASSVGSSGPYNEQFF	TGTGCCAGCAGCGTAGGGTCTAGCGGGCCGTACAATGAGCAGTTCTTC
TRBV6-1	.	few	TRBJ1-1	CASSFGGGVSTEAFF	TGTGCCAGCAGTTTTGGTGGAGGGGTATCCACTGAAGCTTTCTTT
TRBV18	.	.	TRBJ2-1	CASSPPIGVSSYNEQFF	TGTGCCAGCTCACCCCCAATTGGCGTCAGCTCCTACAATGAGCAGTTCTTC
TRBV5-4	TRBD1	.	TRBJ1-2	CASRRTGGDLGTF	TGTGCCAGCAGGAGGACAGGGGGTGATCTGGGGACCTTC
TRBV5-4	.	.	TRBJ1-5	CASSLGPLTRHGNQPQHF	TGTGCCAGCAGCTTAGGCCCACTGACCAGGCACGGGAATCAGCCCCAGCATTTT
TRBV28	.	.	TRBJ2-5	CASRKTSGGETQYF	TGTGCCAGCAGAAAGACGAGTGGGGGGGAGACCCAGTACTTC
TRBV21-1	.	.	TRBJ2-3	CASSRGLAGVEDTQYF	TGTGCCAGCAGCCGGGGACTAGCGGGAGTAGAAGATACGCAGTATTTT
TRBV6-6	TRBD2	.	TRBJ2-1	CASRSELAGYNEQFF	TGTGCCAGCAGGTCCGAACTAGCGGGTTACAATGAGCAGTTCTTC
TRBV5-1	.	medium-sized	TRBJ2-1	CASSLPTGTSYNEQFF	TGCGCCAGCAGCTTACCCACCGGGACTTCCTACAATGAGCAGTTCTTC
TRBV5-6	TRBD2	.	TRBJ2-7	CASSGRAGNIGQYF	TGTGCCAGCAGCGGGAGGGCCGGTAATATCGGGCAGTACTTC
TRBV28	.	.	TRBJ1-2	CASSPVWGLGSDGYTF	TGTGCCAGCAGTCCAGTCTGGGGACTGGGGTCTGATGGCTACACCTTC
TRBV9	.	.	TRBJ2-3	CASSRTDTQYF	TGTGCCAGCAGCCGAACAGATACGCAGTATTTT
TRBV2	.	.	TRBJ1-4	CASSVGRADEKLFF	TGTGCCAGCAGTGTGGGCAGGGCGGATGAAAAACTGTTTTTT
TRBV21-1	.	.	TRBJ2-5	CASSKARGGKGETQYF	TGTGCCAGCAGCAAAGCGCGCGGGGGGAAGGGAGAGACCCAGTACTTC
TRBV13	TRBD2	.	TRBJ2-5	CASSLSRLAGGSETQYF	TGTGCCAGCAGCTTATCTCGTCTAGCGGGAGGGTCAGAGACCCAGTACTTC
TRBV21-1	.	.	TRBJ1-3	CASSKPWQDCSGNTIYF	TGTGCCAGCAGCAAACCTTGGCAGGATTGCTCTGGAAACACCATATATTTT
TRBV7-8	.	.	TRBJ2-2	CASSWVDGELFF	TGTGCCAGCAGCTGGGTAGACGGGGAGCTGTTTTTT
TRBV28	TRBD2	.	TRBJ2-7	CASSVLAGGRSEQYF	TGTGCCAGCAGTGTCCTAGCGGGAGGGCGGAGCGAGCAGTACTTC
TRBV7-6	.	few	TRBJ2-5	CASSLDGIAGAQYF	TGTGCCAGCAGCTTAGATGGCATCGCTGGGGCCCAGTACTTC